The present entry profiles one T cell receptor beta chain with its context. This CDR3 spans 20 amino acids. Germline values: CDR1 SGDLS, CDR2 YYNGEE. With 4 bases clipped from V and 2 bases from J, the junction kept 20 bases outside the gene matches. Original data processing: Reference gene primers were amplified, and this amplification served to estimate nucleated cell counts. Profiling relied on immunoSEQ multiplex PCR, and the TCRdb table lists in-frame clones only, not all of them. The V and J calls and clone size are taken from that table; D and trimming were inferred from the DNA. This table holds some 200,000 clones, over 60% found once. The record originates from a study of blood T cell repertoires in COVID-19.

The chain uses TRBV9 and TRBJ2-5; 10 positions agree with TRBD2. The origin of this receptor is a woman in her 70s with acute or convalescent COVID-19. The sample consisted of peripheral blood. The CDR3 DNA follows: TGTGCCAGCAGCAACTCTCGGGCTAGCGGGGGACCCCGATCACAAGAGACCCAGTACTTC. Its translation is CASSNSRASGGPRSQETQYF.